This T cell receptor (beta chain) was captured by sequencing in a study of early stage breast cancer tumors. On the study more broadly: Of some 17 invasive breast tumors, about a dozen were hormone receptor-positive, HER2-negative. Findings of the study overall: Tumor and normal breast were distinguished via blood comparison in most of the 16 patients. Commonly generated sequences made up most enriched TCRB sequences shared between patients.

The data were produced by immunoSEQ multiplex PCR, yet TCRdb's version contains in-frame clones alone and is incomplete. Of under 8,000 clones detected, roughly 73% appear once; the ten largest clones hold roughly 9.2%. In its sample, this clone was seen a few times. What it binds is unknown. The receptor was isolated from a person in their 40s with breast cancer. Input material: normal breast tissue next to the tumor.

The CDR3 DNA is TGTGCCAGCAGGAGGGGAGTGGGCTATGGCTACACCTTC. As protein: CASRRGVGYGYTF. The chain employs TRBV2 and TRBJ1-2, with a possible D match to TRBD1 (5 bases). Germline lookup yields CDR1 SNHLY and CDR2 FYNNEI. This CDR3 has 13 residues. V lost 6 bases to trimming and J lost 4 bases, with 12 bases between them.